The T cell receptor (beta chain) described here comes from a study of OX40 agonist ivuxolimab in advanced cancers. Libraries were prepared by immunoSEQ multiplex PCR; TCRdb keeps only in-frame clonotypes and omits some of them. The sample carries over 90,000 clones, nearly 90% recorded once. CDR1 is MGHRA, CDR2 YSYEKL, per germline. After removal of 4 bases from V and 3 bases from J, the junction contained 5 bases not matched to a gene. The CDR3 is 15 amino acids. The sequencing here drew on CD4+ or CD8+ T cells sorted from blood, taken in a trial of the OX40 agonist ivuxolimab. The rearrangement links TRBV4-1 to TRBJ2-5; 10 bases fit TRBD1. This clonotype was obtained from an adult with an advanced solid tumor such as melanoma, head and neck, liver or kidney cancer. The chain's CDR3 is CASSLRDRGKETQYF. DNA for the CDR3: TGCGCCAGCAGCCTACGGGACAGGGGTAAAGAGACCCAGTACTTC.